What follows are 3 T cell receptor beta chains derived from one specimen sequenced in a study of blood T cell repertoires in COVID-19. Data came from immunoSEQ multiplex PCR; TCRdb stores just in-frame clones and leaves some out. Among about 210,000 clones listed, under 85% were seen once. Specimen: peripheral blood. The origin of the receptors is a woman older than 75 with COVID-19, enrolled during active disease.

The chain links TRBV6-5 to TRBJ2-3, with D possibly matching TRBD2 (5 bases). Trimming shortened V by 0 bases and J by 9 bases, and 7 bases separated the two germline ends. Germline-derived CDR1 and CDR2 are MNHEY and SVGAGI. The CDR3 runs to 12 residues. The CDR3 region is CASSYSRGTQYF. Here the CDR3 DNA reads TGTGCCAGCAGTTACTCGAGAGGGACGCAGTATTTT.

The rearrangement links TRBV5-1 to TRBJ2-1, with 11 bases that match TRBD1. Germline CDR1 SGHRS, CDR2 YFSETQ. V lost 4 bases and J lost 6; bases outside the gene matches: 6. This CDR3 has 15 residues. The CDR3 protein is CASSAGTGGSNEQFF. The CDR3 DNA sequence: TGCGCCAGCAGCGCGGGGACAGGGGGGTCCAATGAGCAGTTCTTC.

This clone is a singleton in its sample. CDR3 sequence (DNA): TGCAGTGCTAGAGATCCTCCCACGCAGTATTTT. It codes for CSARDPPTQYF. The V and J genes are TRBV20-1 and TRBJ2-3; D unresolved. The CDR3 is 11 amino acids. V dropped 0 bases and J dropped 9 bases, with 7 bases sitting between them. Germline V gene lookup returns CDR1 DFQATT and CDR2 SNEGSKA (reference sequence).